The clone carrying this TCR beta chain was found once. A read error may produce the germline difference seen at one junction end. This sample is drawn from a study of blood T cell repertoires in COVID-19. The V gene's germline CDR1 is SSHAT and CDR2 FNYEAQ (reference sequence). The CDR3 length is 16 residues. How the authors handled the data: Nucleated cell counts were estimated from reference gene primer amplification. Data came from immunoSEQ multiplex PCR; TCRdb stores just in-frame clones and leaves some out. That table furnishes V, J and clone size, whereas the DNA furnished D and trimming. The sample includes about 380,000 clones, approximately 84% of them seen just once.

The sequence derives from a woman aged 25 to 39 who had recovered from COVID-19. The specimen sequenced was PBMCs or T cells enriched from blood (not recorded which). The chain combines TRBV7-7 with TRBJ2-5; possibly TRBD2 for D (7 bases). CDR3 protein: CASSLTGRGGQETQYF. Here the CDR3 DNA reads TGTGCTAGCAGCTTGACCGGTAGGGGGGGCCAAGAGACCCAGTACTTC.